Here is one T cell receptor (beta chain) with its context. Its antigen is unknown. The data are from a study of T cell responses to AZD1222 COVID-19 vaccine. In the study overall: Pooled samples include second doses given at about 4 or 12 weeks.

The germline CDR1 and CDR2 sequences are SGHAT and FQDESV (reference sequence). The V and J ends lost 6 bases and 4 bases, in that order; junction bases with no gene match: 6. The CDR3 has 15 residues. Study outcomes and limitations: As reported, nearly half of all spike-specific TCRs target variant regions that are unmutated. Repertoires were sampled only after the peak T cell response.

The assay was immunoSEQ multiplex PCR, and TCRdb's table has in-frame clones only and misses some. Among approximately 97,000 clones listed, about four fifths were seen once. The receptor's source is an adult in good health. This specimen was peripheral blood, taken on day 0 of AZD1222 vaccination. This chain uses TRBV11-1 with TRBJ2-1, with 10 nucleotides matching TRBD1. CDR3 residues: CASRAGTGVYNEQFF. CDR3 nucleotide sequence: TGTGCCAGCAGGGCCGGGACAGGGGTATACAATGAGCAGTTCTTC.